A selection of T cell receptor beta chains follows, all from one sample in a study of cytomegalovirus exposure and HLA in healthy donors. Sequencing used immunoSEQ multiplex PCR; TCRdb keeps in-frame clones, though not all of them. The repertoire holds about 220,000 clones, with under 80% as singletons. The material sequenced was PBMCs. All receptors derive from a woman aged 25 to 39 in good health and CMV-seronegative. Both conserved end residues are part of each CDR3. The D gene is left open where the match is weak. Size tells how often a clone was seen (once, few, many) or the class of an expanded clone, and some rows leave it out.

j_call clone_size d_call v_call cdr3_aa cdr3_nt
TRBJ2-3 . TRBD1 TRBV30 CAWSGGAVGQGIIRLSTDTQYF TGTGCCTGGAGTGGGGGGGCGGTGGGACAGGGGATCATAAGGTTAAGCACAGATACGCAGTATTTT
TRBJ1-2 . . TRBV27 CVSSLIGSGGSNYGYTF TGTGTCAGCAGTTTGATTGGGTCCGGGGGATCAAACTATGGCTACACCTTC
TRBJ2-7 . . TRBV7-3 CASSFFAENYEQYF TGTGCCAGCAGCTTTTTTGCGGAGAACTACGAGCAGTACTTC
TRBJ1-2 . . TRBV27 CASSLSRGGGYTF TGTGCCAGCAGTTTATCTCGGGGAGGGGGCTACACCTTC
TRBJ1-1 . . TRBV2 CASSDGGQGKGDNEAFF TGTGCCAGCAGCGACGGAGGGCAGGGAAAAGGAGATAATGAAGCTTTCTTT
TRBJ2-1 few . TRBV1 CTSSQDSILRAPSYNEQFF TGCACCAGCAGCCAAGATAGTATTTTGAGGGCTCCGTCCTACAATGAGCAGTTCTTC
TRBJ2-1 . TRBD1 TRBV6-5 CASSLTGPFSYNEQFF TGTGCCAGCAGTTTGACAGGGCCATTCTCCTACAATGAGCAGTTCTTC
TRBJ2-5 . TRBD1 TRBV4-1 CASSQQQGRIVETQYF TGCGCCAGCAGCCAACAACAGGGGCGTATTGTGGAGACCCAGTACTTC
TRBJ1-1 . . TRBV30 CAWGRGNTEAFF TGTGCCTGGGGCAGGGGGAACACTGAAGCTTTCTTT
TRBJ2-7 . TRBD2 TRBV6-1 CASAPGLAGGREQYF TGTGCCAGCGCGCCGGGACTAGCGGGGGGGCGCGAGCAGTACTTC
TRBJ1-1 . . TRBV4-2 CASSQKWGVTTDAFF TGTGCCAGCAGCCAAAAATGGGGGGTTACGACTGACGCTTTCTTT
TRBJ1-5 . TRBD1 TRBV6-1 CASRETGFSLPQHF TGTGCCAGCAGGGAGACAGGGTTTTCGTTGCCCCAGCATTTT
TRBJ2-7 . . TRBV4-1 CASSQDAREQYF TGCGCCAGCAGCCAAGATGCCAGGGAGCAGTACTTC
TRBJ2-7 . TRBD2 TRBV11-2 CASSLIPLAGGEQYF TGTGCCAGCAGCTTAATTCCTTTGGCGGGAGGTGAGCAGTACTTC
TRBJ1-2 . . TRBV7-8 CASSFEGFGGYTF TGTGCCAGCAGCTTCGAGGGTTTTGGGGGCTACACCTTC
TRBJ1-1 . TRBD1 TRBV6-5 CASSSSRDRDAEAFF TGTGCCAGCAGTTCTAGCCGGGACAGGGACGCTGAAGCTTTCTTT
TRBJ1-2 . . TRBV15 CATSRGYREGYGYTF TGTGCCACCAGCAGGGGGTACAGGGAAGGCTATGGCTACACCTTC
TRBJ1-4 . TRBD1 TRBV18 CASSVRTGATTNEKLFF TGTGCCAGCTCCGTGCGGACAGGGGCGACAACTAATGAAAAACTGTTTTTT
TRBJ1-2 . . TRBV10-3 CAISESPNYGYTF TGTGCCATCAGTGAATCCCCGAACTATGGCTACACCTTC
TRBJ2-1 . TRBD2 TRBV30 CAWSVAVAGDEQFF TGTGCCTGGAGTGTTGCGGTAGCGGGGGATGAGCAGTTCTTC
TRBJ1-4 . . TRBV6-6 CASSGAGLNEKLFF TGTGCCAGCAGTGGGGCGGGACTTAATGAAAAACTGTTTTTT
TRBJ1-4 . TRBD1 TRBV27 CASSRGQGGYSEKLFF TGTGCCAGCAGTCGCGGACAGGGGGGATACTCTGAAAAACTGTTTTTT
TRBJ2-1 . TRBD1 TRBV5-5 CASSLYWDSSYNEQFF TGTGCCAGCAGCTTGTATTGGGACAGCTCCTACAATGAGCAGTTCTTC
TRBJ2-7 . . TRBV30 CAWSPRTLPYYEQYF TGTGCCTGGAGCCCCCGGACTCTTCCTTACTACGAGCAGTACTTC
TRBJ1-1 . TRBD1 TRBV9 CASSVGGQGTMNTEAFF TGTGCCAGCAGCGTAGGGGGACAGGGGACGATGAACACTGAAGCTTTCTTT
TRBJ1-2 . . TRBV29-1 CSVEWDSPTTYYGYTF TGCAGCGTTGAGTGGGACTCCCCGACCACCTACTATGGCTACACCTTC
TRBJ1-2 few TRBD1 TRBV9 CASSARWTGRLGTGYGYTF TGTGCCAGCAGCGCCCGATGGACAGGGCGACTCGGTACCGGCTATGGCTACACCTTC
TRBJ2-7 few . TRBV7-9 CASSHVGPQYEQYF TGTGCCAGCAGCCACGTGGGCCCCCAGTACGAGCAGTACTTC
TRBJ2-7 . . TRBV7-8 CASSLRISLGEQYF TGTGCCAGCAGCCTCAGGATCTCGCTGGGCGAGCAGTACTTC
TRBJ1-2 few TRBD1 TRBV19 CASRSVGTENYGYTF TGTGCCAGTAGGTCTGTTGGGACAGAGAACTATGGCTACACCTTC
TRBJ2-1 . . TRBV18 CASSPGTFGGSYNEQFF TGTGCCAGCTCACCCGGGACTTTCGGGGGCTCCTACAATGAGCAGTTCTTC
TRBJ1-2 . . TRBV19 CASSIVLGGYTF TGTGCCAGTAGTATAGTCCTCGGGGGCTACACCTTC
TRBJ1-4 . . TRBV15 CATSWSDSKLFF TGTGCCACCAGCTGGTCGGACAGTAAACTGTTTTTT
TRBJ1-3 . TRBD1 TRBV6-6 CASSRTGGTGNTIYF TGTGCCAGCAGTAGAACAGGGGGCACTGGAAACACCATATATTTT
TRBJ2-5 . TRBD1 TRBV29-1 CSVGGPGQGTETQYF TGCAGCGTTGGAGGCCCGGGACAGGGGACGGAGACCCAGTACTTC
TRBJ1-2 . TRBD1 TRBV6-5 CASSYLENRGEYGYTF TGTGCCAGCAGTTACCTGGAAAACAGGGGGGAATATGGCTACACCTTC
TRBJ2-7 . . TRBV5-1 CASSLGESSYEQYF TGCGCCAGCAGCTTGGGGGAGTCCTCCTACGAGCAGTACTTC
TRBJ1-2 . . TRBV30 CAWSGDGYGYTF TGTGCCTGGTCCGGGGATGGCTATGGCTACACCTTC
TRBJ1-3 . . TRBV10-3 CAISQTGGGNTIYF TGTGCCATCAGTCAGACAGGCGGCGGAAACACCATATATTTT
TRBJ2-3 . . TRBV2 CASSVGLARADTQYF TGTGCCAGCAGTGTTGGTCTAGCTAGGGCAGATACGCAGTATTTT
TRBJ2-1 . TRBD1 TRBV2 CASSETLGTGSNEQFF TGTGCCAGCAGTGAGACCCTAGGGACAGGGTCGAATGAGCAGTTCTTC
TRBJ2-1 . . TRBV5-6 CASIQRSDSYNEQFF TGTGCCAGCATCCAGAGGTCGGACTCCTACAATGAGCAGTTCTTC
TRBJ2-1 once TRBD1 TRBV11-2 CASSLSTGGFFNEQFF TGTGCCAGCAGTCTCTCGACAGGGGGCTTCTTCAATGAGCAGTTCTTC
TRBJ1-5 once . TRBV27 CASSQGNNQPQHF TGTGCCAGCAGCCAGGGAAACAATCAGCCCCAGCACTTT
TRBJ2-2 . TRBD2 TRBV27 CASSPPGGGVTGELFF TGTGCCAGCAGTCCCCCTGGGGGAGGGGTCACCGGGGAGCTGTTTTTT
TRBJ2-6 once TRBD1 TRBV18 CASSPGQGLSGANVLTF TGTGCCAGCTCCCCGGGACAGGGACTCTCTGGGGCCAACGTCCTGACTTTC
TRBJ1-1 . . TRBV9 CASSPRTRPTEAFF TGTGCCAGCAGCCCCCGGACACGCCCCACTGAAGCTTTCTTT
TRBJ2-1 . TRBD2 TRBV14 CASSQERGAGSNEQFF TGTGCCAGCAGCCAAGAACGGGGAGCGGGAAGCAATGAGCAGTTCTTC
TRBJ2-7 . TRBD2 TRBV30 CACSAGVHEQYF TGTGCCTGTTCAGCGGGAGTCCACGAGCAGTACTTC
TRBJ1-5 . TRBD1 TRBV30 CAWGTGTGGNQPQHF TGTGCCTGGGGAACCGGGACAGGGGGGAATCAGCCCCAGCATTTT
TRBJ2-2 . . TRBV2 CASSELGGETGELFF TGTGCCAGCAGTGAATTAGGGGGGGAGACCGGGGAGCTGTTTTTT
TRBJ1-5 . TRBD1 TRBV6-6 CASRQGAGSNQPQHF TGTGCCAGCAGACAGGGGGCGGGTAGCAATCAGCCCCAGCATTTT
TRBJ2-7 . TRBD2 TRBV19 CASRSAGEIYEQYF TGTGCCAGTAGATCAGCGGGGGAGATTTACGAGCAGTACTTC
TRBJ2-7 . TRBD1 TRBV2 CASSDGQGRNEQYF TGTGCCAGCAGTGATGGACAGGGCAGAAACGAGCAGTACTTC
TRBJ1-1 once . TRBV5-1 CASSSRQLLNTEAFF TGCGCCAGCAGCTCGCGACAGCTGTTGAACACTGAAGCTTTCTTT
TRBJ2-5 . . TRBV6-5 CASTIPYEQYF TGTGCCAGCACCATTCCCTATGAGCAGTACTTC
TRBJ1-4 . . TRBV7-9 CASSLGGVGHNEKLFF TGTGCCAGCAGCTTGGGGGGGGTTGGCCATAATGAAAAACTGTTTTTT